These T cell receptor beta chains were read from a single sample in a study of T cell responses to AZD1222 COVID-19 vaccine. Clones were read by immunoSEQ multiplex PCR, and TCRdb kept only the in-frame ones, dropping some. The data hold tens of thousands of clones, with approximately 90% observed a single time. The source material was peripheral blood, sampled on day 0 of AZD1222 vaccination. These receptor sequences come from an adult in good health. CDR3s include the opening cysteine and the closing phenylalanine or tryptophan.

cdr3_length	v_call	cdr3_aa
14	TRBV5-5	CASSYNQRGDTQYF
16	TRBV7-3	CASSRRAKVPGNTIYF
15	TRBV3-1/TRBV3-2	CASSPTQGGYSPLHF
15	TRBV5-1	CASSLAGTGVETQYF
15	TRBV7-2	CASSLGGQRSYEQYF
15	TRBV3-1/TRBV3-2	CASSASGGSTDTQYF
14	TRBV30	CAWSGDRNYNEQFF
14	TRBV15	CATSRDPGGEAQHF
15	TRBV5-1	CASSLSTYSGNTIYF
14	TRBV3-1/TRBV3-2	CASSQVPGARGYTF
14	TRBV19	CASSMRDSSYEQYF
14	TRBV6-6	CASSPRDRGYGYTF
13	TRBV15	CATSRDSNYGYTF
14	TRBV6-2/TRBV6-3	CASSPGQEGEKLFF
16	TRBV5-1	CASSSRQVGLNTEAFF
14	TRBV2	CASSLTDRGPRQFF
16	TRBV7-3	CASSDTGLGTGNTIYF
16	TRBV9	CASSVDGAGGHNEQFF
15	TRBV6-5	CASTLTGDSTDTQYF
14	TRBV19	CASRDSGKGTEAFF
13	TRBV6-5	CASNNRGYGGYTF
14	TRBV6-2/TRBV6-3	CASSYTGVRSPLHF
11	TRBV20-1	CSVTGTDKAFF
12	TRBV7-8	CASSFGGREQYF
13	TRBV29-1	CSVDTTLNYGYTF
13	TRBV19	CASSGWQNTEAFF